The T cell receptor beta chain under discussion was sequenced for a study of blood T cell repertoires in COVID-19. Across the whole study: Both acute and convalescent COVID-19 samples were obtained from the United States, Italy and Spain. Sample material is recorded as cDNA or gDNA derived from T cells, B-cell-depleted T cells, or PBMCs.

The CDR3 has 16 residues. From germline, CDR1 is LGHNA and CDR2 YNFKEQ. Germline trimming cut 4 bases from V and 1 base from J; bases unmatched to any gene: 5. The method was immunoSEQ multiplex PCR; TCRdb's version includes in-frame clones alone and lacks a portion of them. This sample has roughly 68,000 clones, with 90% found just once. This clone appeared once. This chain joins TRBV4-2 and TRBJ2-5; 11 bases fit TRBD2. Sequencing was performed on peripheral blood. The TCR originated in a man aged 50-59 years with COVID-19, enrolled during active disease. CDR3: CASSLGLADGQETQYF. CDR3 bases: TGTGCCAGCAGCCTGGGACTAGCGGATGGCCAAGAGACCCAGTACTTC.